The T cell receptor beta chain under discussion was sequenced for a study of shared clonotypes between healthy human individuals. About the study: CD8 memory received one plate per donor, CD8 naive two, CD4 memory three and CD4 naive three. Study-wide results and limits: Sequencing of the sorted subsets was shown by rarefaction to be incomplete despite large depth.

Evenly divided among several immunoSEQ plates was the genomic DNA of each subset. The assay was immunoSEQ multiplex PCR, and TCRdb's table has in-frame clones only and misses some. Of roughly 1.4 million clones listed, around 98.5% are singletons. Details on this clone: What it binds is unknown.

Germline V gene data show CDR1 as MNHEY and CDR2 as SMNVEV (reference sequence). The CDR3 runs 17 residues. The ends were cut back, 2 bases at V and 5 bases at J, with 19 bases in the middle. Sequencing used naive CD4+ T cells sorted from blood. Subset reported: CD45RA+ positively selected. The chain employs TRBV27 and TRBJ1-5; a possible D gene is TRBD1 (5 bases). This TCR derives from a man aged 25-45 years in good health. This CDR3 reads CASSLRRDVSFDQPQHF. CDR3 bases: TGTGCCAGCAGTTTACGGAGGGACGTGAGTTTCGATCAGCCCCAGCATTTT.